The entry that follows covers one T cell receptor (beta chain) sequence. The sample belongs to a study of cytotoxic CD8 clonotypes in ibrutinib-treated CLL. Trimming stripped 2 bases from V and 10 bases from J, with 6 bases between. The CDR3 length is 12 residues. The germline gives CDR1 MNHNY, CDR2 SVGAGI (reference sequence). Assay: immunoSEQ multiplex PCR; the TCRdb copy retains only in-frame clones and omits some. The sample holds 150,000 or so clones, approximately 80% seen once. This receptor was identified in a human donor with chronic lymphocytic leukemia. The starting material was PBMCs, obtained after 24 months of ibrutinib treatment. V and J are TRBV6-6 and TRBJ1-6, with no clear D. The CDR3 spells CASSYGRSPLHF. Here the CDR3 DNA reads TGTGCCAGCAGTTACGGTCGCTCACCCCTCCACTTT.